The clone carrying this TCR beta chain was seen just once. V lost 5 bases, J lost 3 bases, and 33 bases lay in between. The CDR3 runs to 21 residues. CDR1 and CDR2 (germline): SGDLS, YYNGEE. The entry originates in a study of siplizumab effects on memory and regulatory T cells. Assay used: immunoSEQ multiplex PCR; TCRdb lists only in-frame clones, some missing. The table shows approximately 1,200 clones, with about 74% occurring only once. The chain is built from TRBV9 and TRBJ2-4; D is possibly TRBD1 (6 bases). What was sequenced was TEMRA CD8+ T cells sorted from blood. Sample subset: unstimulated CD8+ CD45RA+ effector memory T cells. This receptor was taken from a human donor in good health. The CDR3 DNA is TGTGCCAGCAGTCACCCCGTCGGACAGTGGGGACCTCCAAACTTCAAAAACATTCAGTACTTC. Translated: CASSHPVGQWGPPNFKNIQYF.